The 25 T cell receptor beta chains presented below share a single source sample, sequenced in a study of cytomegalovirus exposure and HLA in healthy donors. PCR used 60 Vbeta primers and 13 Jbeta primers. The table came from immunoSEQ multiplex PCR; TCRdb's copy has only in-frame clones and leaves some out. The repertoire consists of roughly 170,000 clones, with roughly 85% occurring once and the leading ten covering about 1.3%. The source material was PBMCs. The receptors stem from a man aged 25 to 40 in good health and CMV-seronegative.

This clone was counted a few times. V gene TRBV19 combines with J gene TRBJ2-2; a weak D match, TRBD2 (8 bases). CDR1 and CDR2 from the germline V gene are LNHDA and SQIVND (reference sequence). Trimming took 7 bases from V and 9 from J, leaving 21 bases between them. This CDR3 is built from 15 residues. The CDR3 loop reads CASTGGAGGARELFF. The CDR3 DNA reads TGTGCCAGTACCGGGGGGGCAGGGGGTGCGAGGGAGCTGTTTTTT.

V usage is TRBV7-9 and J usage is TRBJ2-7, with D possibly TRBD2 on 6 matching bases. Germline V CDR1 and CDR2: SEHNR, FQNEAQ (reference sequence). Trimming took off 6 bases at V and 5 bases at J, with 23 bases between the two ends. The CDR3 has 16 residues. DNA for the CDR3: TGTGCCAGCAGTCCCGGGGCGGGGCAGGGTGTTAACGAGCAGTACTTC. Translated: CASSPGAGQGVNEQYF.

This chain uses TRBV5-4 with TRBJ2-1, with TRBD2 matching over 11 bases. Germline-derived CDR1 and CDR2 are SGHNT and YYREEE (reference sequence). This CDR3 is built from 16 residues. Germline trimming cut 4 bases from V and 1 base from J; bases unmatched to any gene: 4. The CDR3 nucleotides are TGTGCCAGCAGCCGCGGGACTAGCGGTTCCTACAATGAGCAGTTCTTC. Its translation: CASSRGTSGSYNEQFF.

This chain links TRBV15 with TRBJ1-2; no firm D call. V was trimmed by 3 bases and J by 8 bases, leaving 13 bases between them. Germline lookup yields CDR1 LNHNV and CDR2 YYDKDF (reference sequence). The CDR3 has 13 amino acids. CDR3 coding DNA: TGTGCCACCAGCAGGTTGGAGGGAATGGGCTACACCTTC. Translation: CATSRLEGMGYTF.

The chain carries TRBV29-1 and TRBJ2-1; 10 positions agree with TRBD1. The J segment lost 0 bases and the V segment lost 6 bases, leaving 11 bases of the junction unmatched. The CDR3 is made up of 17 amino acids. Germline V CDR1 and CDR2: SQVTM, ANQGSEA. CDR3 sequence (DNA): TGCAGCGTAGATAGACAGGGGGCCGGTTCCTCCTACAATGAGCAGTTCTTC. This codes for CSVDRQGAGSSYNEQFF.

J is TRBJ1-5 and V is TRBV6-5, with a weak D call TRBD1 (6 bases). Per germline, CDR1 MNHEY and CDR2 SVGAGI. V dropped 6 bases and J dropped 3 bases, with 15 bases sitting between them. The CDR3 totals 15 residues. The CDR3 sequence is CASSPLDRINQPQHF. CDR3 bases: TGTGCCAGCAGCCCATTAGACAGGATCAATCAGCCCCAGCATTTT.

In this sample, this clone turned up a few times. The chain links TRBV28 to TRBJ1-4; tentatively, D is TRBD1 (5 bases). Trimming stripped 7 bases from V and 5 bases from J, with 8 bases between. Germline V gene lookup returns CDR1 MDHEN and CDR2 SYDVKM. The CDR3 covers 12 residues. CDR3 sequence: CASTQGNEKLFF. The DNA for the CDR3 is TGTGCCAGCACGCAGGGAAATGAAAAACTGTTTTTT.

The chain links TRBV4-1 to TRBJ2-2, with D perhaps TRBD1 (6 bases). The CDR3 sequence is 15 residues long. V lost 3 bases, J lost 3 bases, and 11 bases lay in between. Germline V lookup: CDR1 MGHRA, CDR2 YSYEKL. CDR3 in amino acids: CASSHSKGDTGELFF. In DNA form, the CDR3 reads TGCGCCAGCAGCCATTCTAAGGGGGACACCGGGGAGCTGTTTTTT.

The chain is built from TRBV11-1 and TRBJ2-7; TRBD1 aligns across 9 bases. The CDR3 consists of 14 residues. Germline-derived CDR1 and CDR2 are SGHAT and FQDESV (reference sequence). The V segment lost 3 bases and the J segment 5 bases; nucleotides outside the gene matches: 5. CDR3 sequence: CASSFGQGLDEQYF. CDR3 in DNA: TGTGCCAGCAGCTTCGGACAGGGGCTGGACGAGCAGTACTTC. Filled out from reference TRBV11-1 and TRBJ2-7, the complete variable domain reads EAEVAQSPRYKITEKSQAVAFWCDPISGHATLYWYRQILGQGPELLVQFQDESVVDDSQLPKDRFSAERLKGVDSTLKIQPAELGDSAMYLCASSFGQGLDEQYFGPGTRLTVT.

The chain is built from TRBV5-1 and TRBJ2-5; D might be TRBD1 (5 bases). Germline assignment: CDR1 SGHRS and CDR2 YFSETQ. V lost 3 bases, J lost 4 bases, and 13 bases lay in between. The CDR3 extends over 14 amino acids. The CDR3 here is CASSSPGLGETQYF. The CDR3, as DNA: TGCGCCAGCAGCTCTCCAGGGTTGGGAGAGACCCAGTACTTC.

The chain joins TRBV5-1 to TRBJ2-7; TRBD2 agrees at 8 bases. Germline CDR1 SGHRS, CDR2 YFSETQ. The junction had 13 bases not matched to a gene; V was cut back by 0 bases and J by 2 bases. The CDR3 is made up of 18 amino acids. The CDR3 reads CASSLAARSGRGPYEQYF. In DNA, the CDR3 is TGCGCCAGCAGCTTGGCCGCCAGGAGCGGGAGAGGTCCCTACGAGCAGTACTTC.

V usage is TRBV2 and J usage is TRBJ1-2; D might be TRBD1 (6 bases). Trimming removed 6 bases at V and 7 bases at J, with 18 bases between. The CDR3 has 14 residues. Germline CDR1 is SNHLY and CDR2 is FYNNEI. As DNA, the CDR3 is TGTGCCAGCAGGTTATCCGGGGGGGCGCTTGGCTACACCTTC. Translation: CASRLSGGALGYTF.

The chain employs TRBV19 and TRBJ2-2; the D gene is possibly TRBD2 (5 bases). The CDR3 is made up of 15 amino acids. Germline V gene lookup returns CDR1 LNHDA and CDR2 SQIVND (reference sequence). Trimming shortened V by 7 bases and J by 2 bases, and 14 bases separated the two germline ends. In DNA, the CDR3 is TGTGCCAGTATCCCGGCGACTACTAACACCGGGGAGCTGTTTTTT. This encodes CASIPATTNTGELFF.

The sample holds a few counts of this clone. V is TRBV7-9 and J is TRBJ2-5, with unresolved D. CDR1 and CDR2 from the germline V gene are SEHNR and FQNEAQ (reference sequence). CDR3 length equals 12 residues. Trimming left V 3 bases short and J 2 bases short, with 4 bases between. The CDR3 protein is CASSLRQETQYF. CDR3 nucleotides: TGTGCCAGCAGCTTGAGGCAAGAGACCCAGTACTTC.

This clone was found once. V and J are TRBV5-1 and TRBJ2-6, with TRBD1 matching 12 bases. CDR3 length equals 21 residues. Germline lookup yields CDR1 SGHRS and CDR2 YFSETQ. After removal of 3 bases from V and 0 bases from J, the junction contained 13 bases not matched to a gene. The DNA of the CDR3 is TGCGCCAGCAGCTCGGCCGGGACAGGGGGCCCCACAAGCTCTGGGGCCAACGTCCTGACTTTC. Encoded protein: CASSSAGTGGPTSSGANVLTF.

The J gene is TRBJ1-3, the V gene TRBV15; 7 bases map to TRBD1. Germline loops: CDR1 LNHNV, CDR2 YYDKDF (reference sequence). V dropped 2 bases and J dropped 0; count of bases not matched to a gene: 4. The CDR3 length is 16 residues. In nucleotides, the CDR3 is TGTGCCACCAGCAGATCCGACAGGGCCTCTGGAAACACCATATATTTT. Protein: CATSRSDRASGNTIYF.

The CDR3 DNA reads TGTGCCAGTAGTATGGGGCCTGCTGGATCAGATACGCAGTATTTT. As protein: CASSMGPAGSDTQYF. The V and J genes are TRBV19 and TRBJ2-3; TRBD1 might be the D (5 bases). This CDR3 has 15 residues. Trimming shortened V by 3 bases and J by 4 bases, and 14 bases separated the two germline ends. Germline loops: CDR1 LNHDA, CDR2 SQIVND (reference sequence).

The CDR3 here is CASSLGRVRNTEAFF. CDR3 DNA: TGTGCCAGCAGCTTAGGGAGGGTTCGGAACACTGAAGCTTTCTTT. The chain combines TRBV7-2 with TRBJ1-1, with D hard to call. Trimming pared 1 base from V and 1 base from J, leaving 10 bases between. The CDR3 runs to 15 residues. The germline V gene encodes CDR1 SGHTA and CDR2 FQGNSA.

The V gene is TRBV9, the J gene TRBJ1-5; 7 bases align to TRBD1. The CDR3 is 16 residues long. J gave up 2 bases and V 2 bases, and 7 bases lay outside the gene matches. Germline CDR1 and CDR2: SGDLS and YYNGEE. The CDR3 spells CASSVGQGGGNQPQHF. For the CDR3, the DNA is TGTGCCAGCAGCGTCGGCCAGGGGGGAGGCAATCAGCCCCAGCATTTT.

V is TRBV14 and J is TRBJ1-1; unclear D gene. Germline V gene sequence: CDR1 SGHDN, CDR2 FVKESK. The CDR3 is 12 amino acids. Deletions cut 6 bases from V and 6 bases from J, with 11 bases between. CDR3 nucleotide sequence: TGTGCCAGCAGTCAGGACTATTCTGAAGCTTTCTTT. It codes for CASSQDYSEAFF. Supplemented by reference TRBV14 and TRBJ1-1, the full variable domain reads EAGVTQFPSHSVIEKGQTVTLRCDPISGHDNLYWYRRVMGKEIKFLLHFVKESKQDESGMPNNRFLAERTGGTYSTLKVQPAELEDSGVYFCASSQDYSEAFFGQGTRLTVV.

This sequence joins TRBV4-3 and TRBJ2-2; 7 bases are a match to TRBD2. The length of the CDR3 is 16 residues. J was trimmed by 4 bases and V by 4 bases; bases with no gene match: 9. Germline lookup yields CDR1 LGHNA and CDR2 YSLEER. The CDR3 nucleotides are TGCGCCAGCAGCCCCCGGGCTAGCGGACTCACCGGGGAGCTGTTTTTT. Translating gives CASSPRASGLTGELFF.

The chain joins TRBV12-2 to TRBJ1-6; the table's TRBD1 call for D was not verified on the DNA. TRBV12-2 is labeled a pseudogene. The CDR3 length is 15 residues. In DNA form, the CDR3 reads TGTGCAAGTCGCCCCACCCCAGGGGGAAATTCACCCCTCCACTTT. Amino acids: CASRPTPGGNSPLHF.

The chain employs TRBV11-1 and TRBJ2-7; perhaps TRBD2 as D (7 bases). This CDR3 region has 15 residues. V lost 8 bases and J lost 4, with 21 bases in between. Germline V gene data show CDR1 as SGHAT and CDR2 as FQDESV (reference sequence). The CDR3 is CASSAWWEGEYEQYF. CDR3 nucleotides: TGTGCCAGCTCAGCTTGGTGGGAGGGGGAATACGAGCAGTACTTC.

CDR3 protein: CASSILGAISYNEQFF. For the CDR3, the DNA is TGTGCCAGTAGTATTTTGGGGGCCATTTCTTACAATGAGCAGTTCTTC. This chain joins TRBV19 and TRBJ2-1; D is perhaps TRBD1 (6 bases). The CDR3 sequence is 16 residues long. Deletions cut 3 bases from V and 4 bases from J, with 16 bases between. Germline CDR1 LNHDA, CDR2 SQIVND (reference sequence).

This clone has only a few counts. The rearrangement uses TRBV7-3 and TRBJ2-5; D remains unclear. The CDR3 runs to 14 residues. CDR1 and CDR2 from the germline V gene are SGHTA and FQGTGA. V was clipped by 1 base and J by 5 bases, with 11 bases between them. Here the CDR3 reads CASSLMASWETQYF. DNA for the CDR3: TGTGCCAGCAGCTTAATGGCTAGTTGGGAGACCCAGTACTTC.